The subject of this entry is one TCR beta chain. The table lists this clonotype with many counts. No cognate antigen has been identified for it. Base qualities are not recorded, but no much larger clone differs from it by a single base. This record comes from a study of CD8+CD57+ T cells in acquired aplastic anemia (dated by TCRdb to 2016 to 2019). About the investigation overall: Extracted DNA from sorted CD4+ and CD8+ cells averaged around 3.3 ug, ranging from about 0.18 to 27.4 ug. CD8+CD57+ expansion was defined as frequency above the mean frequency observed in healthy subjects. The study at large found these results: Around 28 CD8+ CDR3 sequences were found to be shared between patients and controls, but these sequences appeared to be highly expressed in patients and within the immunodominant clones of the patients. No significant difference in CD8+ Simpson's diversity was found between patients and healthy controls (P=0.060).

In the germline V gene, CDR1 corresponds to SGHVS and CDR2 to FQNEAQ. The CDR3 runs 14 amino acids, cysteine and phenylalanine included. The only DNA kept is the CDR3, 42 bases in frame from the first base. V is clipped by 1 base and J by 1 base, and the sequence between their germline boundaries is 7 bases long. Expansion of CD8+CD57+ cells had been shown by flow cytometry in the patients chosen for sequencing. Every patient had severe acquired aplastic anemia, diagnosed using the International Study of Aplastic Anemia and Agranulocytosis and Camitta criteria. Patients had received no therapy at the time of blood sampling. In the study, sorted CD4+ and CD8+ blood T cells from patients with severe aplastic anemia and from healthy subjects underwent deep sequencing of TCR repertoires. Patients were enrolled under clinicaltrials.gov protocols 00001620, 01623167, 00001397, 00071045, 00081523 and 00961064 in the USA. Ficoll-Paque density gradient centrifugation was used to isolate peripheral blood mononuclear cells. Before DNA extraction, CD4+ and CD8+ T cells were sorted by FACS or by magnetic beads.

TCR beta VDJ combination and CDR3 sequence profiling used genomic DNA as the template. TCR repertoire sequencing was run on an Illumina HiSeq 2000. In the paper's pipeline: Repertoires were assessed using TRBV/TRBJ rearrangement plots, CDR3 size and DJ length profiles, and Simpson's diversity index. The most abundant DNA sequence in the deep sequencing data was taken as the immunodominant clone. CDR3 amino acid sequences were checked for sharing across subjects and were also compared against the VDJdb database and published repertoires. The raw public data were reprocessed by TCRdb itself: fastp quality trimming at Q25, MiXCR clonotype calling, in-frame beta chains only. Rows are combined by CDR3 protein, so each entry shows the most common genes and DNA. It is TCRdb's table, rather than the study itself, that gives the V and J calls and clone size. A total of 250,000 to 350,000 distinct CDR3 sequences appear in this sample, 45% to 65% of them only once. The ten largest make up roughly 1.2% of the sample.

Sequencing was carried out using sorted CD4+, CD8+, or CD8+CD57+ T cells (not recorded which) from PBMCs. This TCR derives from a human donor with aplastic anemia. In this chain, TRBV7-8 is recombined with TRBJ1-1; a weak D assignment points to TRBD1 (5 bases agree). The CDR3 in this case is CASSLVGANTEAFF. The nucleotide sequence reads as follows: TGTGCCAGCAGCTTAGTCGGGGCGAACACTGAAGCTTTCTTT.